This T cell receptor (beta chain) was retrieved from a study of blood T cell repertoires in COVID-19 (dated by TCRdb to the early 2020s). In terms of the full investigation: Samples from collaborators originated in the United States, Italy and Spain and spanned both the acute and convalescent phases of COVID-19. HLA class I and class II types, where available, came from metadata supplied by the sample provider rather than from assay-based typing. The repertoires were released in a freely available public database meant as a resource for research on the immune response to SARS-CoV-2. Sample metadata almost always included a de-identified subject ID, COVID-19 status, age in years and sex. The material from the prospective study consisted of cDNA or gDNA derived from T cells, B-cell-depleted T cells, or PBMCs. Deeply sampled blood TCRbeta repertoires from subjects exposed to, actively infected with, or recovered from COVID-19 were included in the dataset. Samples were obtained from the ongoing ImmuneRACE study (first 160 participants) and from over a thousand subjects provided by 6 global collaborators. The paper as a whole reports these results and caveats: How much clinical and demographic metadata was included differed by source and by participant, and the metadata was provided uncurated.

The collaborating institutions used their own protocols to collect whole blood in K2EDTA tubes. For TCRbeta analysis, collaborators shipped samples as frozen whole blood, isolated PBMCs, or DNA extracted from either of those sample types. To note about this clone: The antigen it recognizes is unknown. Per-base quality was not reported, and no clone a single base away is much larger than it.

The CDR3 numbers 20 residues from cysteine through phenylalanine. Just the 60-base CDR3 DNA is kept, in frame starting at base 1. From V the trimming removes 1 base and from J it removes 0 bases, while the gene matches leave 8 bases of the junction unaccounted for. Per the germline V gene, SGHVS is the CDR1 and FQNEAQ is the CDR2. TCRbeta CDR3 regions were amplified from genomic DNA using the immunoSEQ Assay, a bias-controlled multiplex PCR. The paper's data handling went like this. Nucleated cell counts per sample were estimated from amplification of reference gene primers within the assay. To quantify the absolute abundance of each unique TCRbeta CDR3 rearrangement, sequence reads were collapsed and filtered. For each sample, productive Simpson clonality was calculated by taking the square root of Simpson's diversity index across productive rearrangements. This immuneACCESS table, as held by TCRdb, lists in-frame sequences with V and J called but not all clones. Of the missing ones, under half trace to an unresolved V gene in checked studies; the others have no known cause. V and J calls and clone size are as listed in that table; D and trimming were resolved from the DNA. This sample lists some 130,000 clones; 80% were detected once. The ten largest clones take up 1.5% to 2% of the sample.

Sequenced sample: peripheral blood. Recombination linked TRBV7-8 to TRBJ2-2, with 13 middle bases fitting TRBD2. This clonotype was obtained from a man aged 65 to 85 with acute or convalescent COVID-19. This receptor has the CDR3 CASSLGWTSGGHANTGELFF. The DNA is as follows: TGTGCCAGCAGCTTAGGGTGGACTAGCGGGGGTCACGCGAACACCGGGGAGCTGTTTTTT.